This TCR beta chain was found in a study of blood T cell repertoires in COVID-19. Study information: Researchers got acute and convalescent COVID-19 samples from the United States, Italy and Spain.

The cohort comprised adults aged about 18 to 100 years residing in approximately 25 US areas. V dropped 1 base and J dropped 6; count of bases not matched to a gene: 4. The CDR3 consists of 15 residues. The germline gives CDR1 SGHRS, CDR2 YFSETQ. Produced via immunoSEQ multiplex PCR; TCRdb's table is partial and in-frame only. This sample has over 250,000 clones, with 87% found just once. This clonotype originated in a woman younger than 30 who had recovered from COVID-19. The chain recombines TRBV5-1 with TRBJ2-2; 9 nucleotides line up with TRBD2. Sequenced sample: PBMCs or T cells enriched from blood (not recorded which). CDR3 in DNA: TGCGCCAGCAGCTTGATTAGCGGGAGCGCCGGGGAGCTGTTTTTT. This gives the protein CASSLISGSAGELFF. The full variable domain, its missing parts supplied by reference TRBV5-1 and TRBJ2-2, is KAGVTQTPRYLIKTRGQQVTLSCSPISGHRSVSWYQQTPGQGLQFLFEYFSETQRNKGNFPGRFSGRQFSNSRSEMNVSTLELGDSALYLCASSLISGSAGELFFGEGSRLTVL.